One TCR beta chain is described in this entry. Its antigen is still unknown. This table comes from immunoSEQ multiplex PCR, and its TCRdb copy is limited to in-frame clones, with some not included. The sample includes under 80,000 clones, less than 95% of them seen just once. V lost 2 bases and J lost 2, with 13 bases in between. The germline V gene has CDR1 SEHNR and CDR2 FQNEAQ (reference sequence). CDR3 length equals 16 residues. This record belongs to a study of OX40 agonist ivuxolimab in advanced cancers. Study-wide context: Patients with prior anti-PD-1, anti-PD-L1 or anti-CTLA-4 therapy were eligible; less than 50% had some. Study-level findings and limits: Circulating CD4+ and CD8+ T cells showed clonal expansion by week 6 at 0.1 to 3.0 mg/kg.

Source: CD4+ or CD8+ T cells sorted from blood, taken in a trial of the OX40 agonist ivuxolimab. The chain combines TRBV7-9 with TRBJ2-1; tentative D call: TRBD2 (6 bases). This sequence was found in an adult with an advanced solid tumor such as melanoma, head and neck, liver or kidney cancer. The CDR3 is CASSLRASVTYNEQFF. CDR3 nucleotides: TGTGCCAGCAGCTTAAGGGCTAGCGTTACCTACAATGAGCAGTTCTTC.